The clone carrying this T cell receptor (beta chain) came up once. The method was immunoSEQ multiplex PCR; TCRdb's version includes in-frame clones alone and lacks a portion of them. The sample lists 100,000 or so clones, over 75% occurring once. CDR3 size: 13 residues. Germline CDR1 and CDR2: SGHRS and YFSETQ. Deletions cut 6 bases from V and 1 base from J, with 7 bases between. This sample is part of a study of OX40 agonist ivuxolimab in advanced cancers. The V and J genes are TRBV5-1 and TRBJ2-2, with unresolved D. This specimen consisted of CD4+ or CD8+ T cells sorted from blood, obtained in a trial of the OX40 agonist ivuxolimab. This sequence originates from an adult with an advanced solid tumor such as melanoma, head and neck, liver or kidney cancer. CDR3 region: CASTSQNTGELFF. CDR3 bases: TGCGCCAGCACCAGTCAGAACACCGGGGAGCTGTTTTTT.